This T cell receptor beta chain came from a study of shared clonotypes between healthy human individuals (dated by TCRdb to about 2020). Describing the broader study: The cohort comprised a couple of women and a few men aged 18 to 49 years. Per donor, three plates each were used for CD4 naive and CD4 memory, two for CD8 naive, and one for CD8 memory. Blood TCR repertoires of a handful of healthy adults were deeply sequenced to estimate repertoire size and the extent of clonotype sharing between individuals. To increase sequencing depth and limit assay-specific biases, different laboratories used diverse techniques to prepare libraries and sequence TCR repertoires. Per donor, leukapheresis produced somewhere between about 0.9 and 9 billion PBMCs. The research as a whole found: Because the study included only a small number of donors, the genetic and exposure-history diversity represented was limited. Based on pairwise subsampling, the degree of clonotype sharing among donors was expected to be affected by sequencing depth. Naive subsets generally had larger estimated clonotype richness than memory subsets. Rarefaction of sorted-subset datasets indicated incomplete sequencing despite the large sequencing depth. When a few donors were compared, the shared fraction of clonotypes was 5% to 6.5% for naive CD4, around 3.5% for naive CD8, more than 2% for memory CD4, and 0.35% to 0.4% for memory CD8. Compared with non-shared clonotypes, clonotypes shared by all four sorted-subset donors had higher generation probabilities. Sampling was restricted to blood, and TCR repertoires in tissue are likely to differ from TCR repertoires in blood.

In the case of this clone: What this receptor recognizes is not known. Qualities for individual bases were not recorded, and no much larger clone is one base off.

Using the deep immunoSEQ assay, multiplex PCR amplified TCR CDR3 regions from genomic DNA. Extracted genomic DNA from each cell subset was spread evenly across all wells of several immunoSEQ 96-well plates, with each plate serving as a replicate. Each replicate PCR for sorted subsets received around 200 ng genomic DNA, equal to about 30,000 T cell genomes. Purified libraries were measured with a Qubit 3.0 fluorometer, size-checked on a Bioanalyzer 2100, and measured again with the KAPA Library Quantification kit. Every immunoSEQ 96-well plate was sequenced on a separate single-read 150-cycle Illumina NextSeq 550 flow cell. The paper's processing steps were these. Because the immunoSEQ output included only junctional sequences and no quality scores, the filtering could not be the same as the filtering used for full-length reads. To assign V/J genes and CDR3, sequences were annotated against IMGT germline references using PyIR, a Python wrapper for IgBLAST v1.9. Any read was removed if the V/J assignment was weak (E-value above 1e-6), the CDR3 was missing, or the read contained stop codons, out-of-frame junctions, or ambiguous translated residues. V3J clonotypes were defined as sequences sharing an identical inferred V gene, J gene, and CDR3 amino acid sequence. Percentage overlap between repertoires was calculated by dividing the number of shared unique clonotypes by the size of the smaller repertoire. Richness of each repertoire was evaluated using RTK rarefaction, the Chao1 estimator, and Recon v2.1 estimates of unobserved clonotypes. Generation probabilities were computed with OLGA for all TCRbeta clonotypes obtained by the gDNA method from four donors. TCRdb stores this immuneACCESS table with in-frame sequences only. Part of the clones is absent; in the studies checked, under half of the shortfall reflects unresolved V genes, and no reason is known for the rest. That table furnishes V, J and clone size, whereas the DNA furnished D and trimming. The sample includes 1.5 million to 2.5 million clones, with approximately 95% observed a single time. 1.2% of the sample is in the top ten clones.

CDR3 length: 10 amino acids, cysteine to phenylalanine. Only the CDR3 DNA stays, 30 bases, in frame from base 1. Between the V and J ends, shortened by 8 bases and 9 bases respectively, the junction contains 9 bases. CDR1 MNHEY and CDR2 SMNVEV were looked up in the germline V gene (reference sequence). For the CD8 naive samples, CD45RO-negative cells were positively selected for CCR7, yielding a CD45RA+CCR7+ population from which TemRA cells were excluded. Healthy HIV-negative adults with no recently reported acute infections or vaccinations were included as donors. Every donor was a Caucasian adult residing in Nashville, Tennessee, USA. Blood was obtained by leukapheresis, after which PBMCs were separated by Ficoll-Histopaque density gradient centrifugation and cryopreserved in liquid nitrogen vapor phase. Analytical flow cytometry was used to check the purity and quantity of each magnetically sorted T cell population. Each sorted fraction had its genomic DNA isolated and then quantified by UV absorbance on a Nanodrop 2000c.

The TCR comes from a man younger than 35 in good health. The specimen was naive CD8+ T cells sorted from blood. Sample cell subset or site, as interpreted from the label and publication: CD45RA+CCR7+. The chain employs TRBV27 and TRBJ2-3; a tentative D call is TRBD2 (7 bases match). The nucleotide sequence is TGTGCCAGCGGGAGGGGGACGCAGTATTTT. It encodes CASGRGTQYF.